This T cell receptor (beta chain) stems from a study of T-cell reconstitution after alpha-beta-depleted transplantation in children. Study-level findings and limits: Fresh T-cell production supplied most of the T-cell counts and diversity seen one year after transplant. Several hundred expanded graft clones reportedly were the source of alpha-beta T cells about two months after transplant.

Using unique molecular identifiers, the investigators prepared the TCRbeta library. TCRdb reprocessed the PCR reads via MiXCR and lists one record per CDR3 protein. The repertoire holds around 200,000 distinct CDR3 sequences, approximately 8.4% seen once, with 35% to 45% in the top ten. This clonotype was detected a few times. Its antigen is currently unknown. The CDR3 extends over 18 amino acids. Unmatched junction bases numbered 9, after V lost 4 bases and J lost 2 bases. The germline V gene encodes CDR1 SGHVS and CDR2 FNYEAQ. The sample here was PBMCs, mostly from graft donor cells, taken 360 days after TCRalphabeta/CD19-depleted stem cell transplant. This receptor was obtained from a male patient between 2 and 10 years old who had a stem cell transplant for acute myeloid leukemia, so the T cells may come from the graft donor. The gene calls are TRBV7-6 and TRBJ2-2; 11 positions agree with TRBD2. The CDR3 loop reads CASSSLGLAGGNTGELFF. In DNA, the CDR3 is TGTGCCAGCAGCTCCCTCGGGCTAGCGGGGGGAAACACCGGGGAGCTGTTTTTT.